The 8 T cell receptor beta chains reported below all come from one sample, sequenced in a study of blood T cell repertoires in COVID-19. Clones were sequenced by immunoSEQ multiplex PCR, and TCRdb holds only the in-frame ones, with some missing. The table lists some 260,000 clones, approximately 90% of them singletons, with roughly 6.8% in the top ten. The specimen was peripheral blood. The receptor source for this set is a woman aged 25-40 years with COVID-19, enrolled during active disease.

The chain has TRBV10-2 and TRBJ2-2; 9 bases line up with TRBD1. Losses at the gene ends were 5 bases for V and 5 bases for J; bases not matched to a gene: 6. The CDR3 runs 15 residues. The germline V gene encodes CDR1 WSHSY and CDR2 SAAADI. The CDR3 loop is CASSTQGARTGELFF. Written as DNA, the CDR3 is TGCGCCAGCAGTACACAGGGGGCGCGGACCGGGGAGCTGTTTTTT.

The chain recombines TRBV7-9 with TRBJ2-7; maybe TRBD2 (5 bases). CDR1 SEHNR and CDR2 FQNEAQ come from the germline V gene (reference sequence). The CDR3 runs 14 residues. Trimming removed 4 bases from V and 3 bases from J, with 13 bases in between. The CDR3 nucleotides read TGTGCCAGCAGCTCTCGGACGGAGGACTACGAGCAGTACGTC. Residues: CASSSRTEDYEQYV.

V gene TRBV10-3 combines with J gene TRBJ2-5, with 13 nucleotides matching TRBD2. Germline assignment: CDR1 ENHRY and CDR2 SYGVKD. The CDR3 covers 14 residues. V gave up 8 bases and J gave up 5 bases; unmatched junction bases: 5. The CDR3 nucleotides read TGTGCCATCGGGACTAGCGGGAAACAGGAGACCCAGTACTTC. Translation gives CAIGTSGKQETQYF.

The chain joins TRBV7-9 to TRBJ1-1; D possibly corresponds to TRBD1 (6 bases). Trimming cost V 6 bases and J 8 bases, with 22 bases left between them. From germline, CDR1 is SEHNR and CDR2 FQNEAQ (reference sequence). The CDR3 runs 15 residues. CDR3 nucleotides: TGTGCCAGCAGTCCCCCGGGGGGCGTGCGGGGGGAAGCTTTCTTT. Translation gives CASSPPGGVRGEAFF. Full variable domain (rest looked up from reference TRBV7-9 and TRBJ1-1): DTGVSQNPRHKITKRGQNVTFRCDPISEHNRLYWYRQTLGQGPEFLTYFQNEAQLEKSRLLSDRFSAERPKGSFSTLEIQRTEQGDSAMYLCASSPPGGVRGEAFFGQGTRLTVV.

The CDR3, as DNA: TGCGCCAGCAGCCAAGTCGGGGAGCCCCGTGGGCCCCAGCATTTT. This encodes CASSQVGEPRGPQHF. The chain couples TRBV4-1 to TRBJ1-5, with D uncertain. CDR1 and CDR2 from the germline V gene are MGHRA and YSYEKL. This CDR3 has 15 residues. V dropped 1 base and J dropped 9 bases, with 16 bases sitting between them.

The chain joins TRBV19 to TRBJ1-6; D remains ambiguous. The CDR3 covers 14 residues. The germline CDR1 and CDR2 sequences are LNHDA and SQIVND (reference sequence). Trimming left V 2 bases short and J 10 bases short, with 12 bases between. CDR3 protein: CASSISRSRSPLHF. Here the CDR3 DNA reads TGTGCCAGTAGTATATCCAGATCTCGATCACCCCTCCACTTT.

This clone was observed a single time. The CDR3 loop reads CATSRVQSWVLAEAFF. The CDR3 region has the DNA TGTGCCACCAGCAGAGTTCAGTCGTGGGTACTAGCTGAAGCTTTCTTT. The chain couples TRBV15 to TRBJ1-1; D unresolved. Germline CDR1 LNHNV, CDR2 YYDKDF (reference sequence). This CDR3 has 16 amino acids. V gave up 1 base and J gave up 6 bases, with 18 bases separating them.

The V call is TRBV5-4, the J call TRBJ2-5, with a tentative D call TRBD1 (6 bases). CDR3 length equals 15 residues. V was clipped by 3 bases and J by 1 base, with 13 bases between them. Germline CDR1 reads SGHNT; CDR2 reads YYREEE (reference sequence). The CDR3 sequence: CASSSPLGAQETQYF. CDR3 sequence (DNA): TGTGCCAGCAGCTCCCCCTTGGGGGCCCAAGAGACCCAGTACTTC.